This T cell receptor beta chain was captured in a study of response to subunit inactivated influenza vaccine. Study findings and constraints: Each seasonal influenza vaccination, the authors suggested, recruits few new T cells.

One entry per CDR3 protein, called by TCRdb with MiXCR from the RT-PCR reads. The sample lists approximately 160,000 distinct CDR3 sequences; over 8.5% were seen once. This clonotype has at least ten counts. What it binds is unknown. The CDR3 length is 15 residues. V lost 3 bases, J lost 2 bases, and 12 bases lay in between. The germline CDR1 and CDR2 sequences are SGHRS and YFSETQ. The clonotype comes from a man aged 50-75 years who received an inactivated influenza vaccine. Source: CD8+ T cells sorted from PBMCs, taken roughly 24 months after vaccination. The chain has TRBV5-1 and TRBJ2-1, with D uncertain. For the CDR3, the DNA is TGCGCCAGCAGCTCGTTATCGGTGACCTACAATGAGCAGTTCTTC. It specifies CASSSLSVTYNEQFF.